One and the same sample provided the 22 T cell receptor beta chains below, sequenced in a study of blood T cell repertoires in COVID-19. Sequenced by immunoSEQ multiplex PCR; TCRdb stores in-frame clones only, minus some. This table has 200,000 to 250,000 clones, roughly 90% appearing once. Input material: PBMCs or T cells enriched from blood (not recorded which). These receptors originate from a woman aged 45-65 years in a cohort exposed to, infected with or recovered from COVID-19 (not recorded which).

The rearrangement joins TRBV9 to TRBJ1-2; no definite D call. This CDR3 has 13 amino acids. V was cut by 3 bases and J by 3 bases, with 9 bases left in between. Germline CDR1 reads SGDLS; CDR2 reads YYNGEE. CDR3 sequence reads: CASSELKHYGYTF. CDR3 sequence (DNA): TGTGCCAGCAGCGAACTAAAACACTATGGCTACACCTTC.

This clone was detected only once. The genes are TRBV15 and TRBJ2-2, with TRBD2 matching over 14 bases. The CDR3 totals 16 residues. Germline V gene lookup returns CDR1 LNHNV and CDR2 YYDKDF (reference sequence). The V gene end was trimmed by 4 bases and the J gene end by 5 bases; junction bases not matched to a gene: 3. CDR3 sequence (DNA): TGTGCCACCAGCAAGACTAGCGGGGGGGTGACCGGGGAGCTGTTTTTT. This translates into CATSKTSGGVTGELFF.

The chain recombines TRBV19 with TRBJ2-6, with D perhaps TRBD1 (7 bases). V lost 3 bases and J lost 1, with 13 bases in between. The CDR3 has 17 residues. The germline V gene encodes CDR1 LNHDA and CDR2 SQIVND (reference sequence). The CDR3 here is CASSIMTGRSGANVLTF. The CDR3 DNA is TGTGCCAGTAGTATCATGACAGGGAGGTCTGGGGCCAACGTCCTGACTTTC.

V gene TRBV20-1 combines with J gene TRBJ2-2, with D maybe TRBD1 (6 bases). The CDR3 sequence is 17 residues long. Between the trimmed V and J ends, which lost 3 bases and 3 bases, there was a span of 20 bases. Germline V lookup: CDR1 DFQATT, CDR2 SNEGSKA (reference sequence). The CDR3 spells CSASRGISQSYTGELFF. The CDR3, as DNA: TGCAGTGCTAGTAGGGGGATTTCCCAATCCTACACCGGGGAGCTGTTTTTT.

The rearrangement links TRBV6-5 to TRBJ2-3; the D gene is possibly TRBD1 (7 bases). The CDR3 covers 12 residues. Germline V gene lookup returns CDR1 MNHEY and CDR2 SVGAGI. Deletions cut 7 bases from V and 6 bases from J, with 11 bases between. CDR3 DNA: TGTGCCAGCAAACCAGGGGGGGATACGCAGTATTTT. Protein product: CASKPGGDTQYF.

The CDR3 coding sequence is TGTGCCAGCAGTTACTTGGAGGAGCAGTACTTC. Translating gives CASSYLEEQYF. The chain couples TRBV6-5 to TRBJ2-7; D is undetermined. The CDR3 sequence is 11 residues long. V lost 1 base and J 7 bases, leaving 5 bases between the germline ends. Germline lookup yields CDR1 MNHEY and CDR2 SVGAGI.

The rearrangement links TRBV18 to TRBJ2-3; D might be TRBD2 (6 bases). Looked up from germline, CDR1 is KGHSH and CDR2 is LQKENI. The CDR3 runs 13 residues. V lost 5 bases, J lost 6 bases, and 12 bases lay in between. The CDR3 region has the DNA TGTGCCAGCTCAAGCAACCGGGGGGATACGCAGTATTTT. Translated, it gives CASSSNRGDTQYF.

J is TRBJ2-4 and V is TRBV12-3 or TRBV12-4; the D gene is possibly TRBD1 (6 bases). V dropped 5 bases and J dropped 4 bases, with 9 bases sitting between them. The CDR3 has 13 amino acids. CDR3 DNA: TGTGCCAGCAGTATAACAGGGAAAAACATTCAGTACTTC. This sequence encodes CASSITGKNIQYF.

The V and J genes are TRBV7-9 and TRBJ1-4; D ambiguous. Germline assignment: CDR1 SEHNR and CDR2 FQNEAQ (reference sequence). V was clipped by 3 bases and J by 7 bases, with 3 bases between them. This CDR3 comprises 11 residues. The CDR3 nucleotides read TGTGCCAGCAGCTTCGGTGAAAAACTGTTTTTT. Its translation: CASSFGEKLFF.

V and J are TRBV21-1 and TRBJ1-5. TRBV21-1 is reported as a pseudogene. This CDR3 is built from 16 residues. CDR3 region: CASARGQRDSNQPQHF. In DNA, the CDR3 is TGTGCCAGCGCCCGGGGTCAGAGAGATAGCAATCAGCCCCAGCATTTT.

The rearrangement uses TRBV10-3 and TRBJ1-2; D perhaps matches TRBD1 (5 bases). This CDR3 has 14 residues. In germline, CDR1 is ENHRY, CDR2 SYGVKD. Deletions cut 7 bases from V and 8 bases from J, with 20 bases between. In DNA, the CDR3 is TGTGCCATCACCCTACAGGAATTCAATGAGGGCTACACCTTC. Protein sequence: CAITLQEFNEGYTF.

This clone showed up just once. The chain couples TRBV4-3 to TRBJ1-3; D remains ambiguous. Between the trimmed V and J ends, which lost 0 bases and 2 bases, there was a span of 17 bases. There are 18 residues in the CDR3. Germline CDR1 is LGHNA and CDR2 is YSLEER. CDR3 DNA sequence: TGCGCCAGCAGCCAAGATATATCGGCCGTGAGGACTGGAAACACCATATATTTT. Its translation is CASSQDISAVRTGNTIYF.

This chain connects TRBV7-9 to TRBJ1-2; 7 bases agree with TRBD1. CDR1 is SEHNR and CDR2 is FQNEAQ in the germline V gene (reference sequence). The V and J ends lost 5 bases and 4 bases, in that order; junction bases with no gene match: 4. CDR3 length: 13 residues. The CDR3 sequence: CASSPAGGYGYTF. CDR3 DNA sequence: TGTGCCAGCAGCCCGGCAGGGGGCTATGGCTACACCTTC.

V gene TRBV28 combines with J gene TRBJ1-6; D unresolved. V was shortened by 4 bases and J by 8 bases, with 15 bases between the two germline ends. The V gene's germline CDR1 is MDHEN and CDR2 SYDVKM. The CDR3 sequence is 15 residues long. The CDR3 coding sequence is TGTGCCAGCAGTTCTCCCAGACTAACCCATTCACCCCTCCACTTT. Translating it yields CASSSPRLTHSPLHF.

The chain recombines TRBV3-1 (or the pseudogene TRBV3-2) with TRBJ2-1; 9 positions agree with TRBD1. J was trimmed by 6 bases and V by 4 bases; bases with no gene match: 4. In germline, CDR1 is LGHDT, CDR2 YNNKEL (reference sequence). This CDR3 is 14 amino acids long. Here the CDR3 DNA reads TGTGCCAGCAGCCTACGACAGGGGGGCAATGAGCAGTTCTTC. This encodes CASSLRQGGNEQFF.

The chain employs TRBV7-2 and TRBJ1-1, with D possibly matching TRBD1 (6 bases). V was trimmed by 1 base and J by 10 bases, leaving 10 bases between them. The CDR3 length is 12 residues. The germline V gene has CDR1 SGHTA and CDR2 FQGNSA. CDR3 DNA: TGTGCCAGCAGCTTAGTGGGGGCCCGAGCTTTCTTT. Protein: CASSLVGARAFF.

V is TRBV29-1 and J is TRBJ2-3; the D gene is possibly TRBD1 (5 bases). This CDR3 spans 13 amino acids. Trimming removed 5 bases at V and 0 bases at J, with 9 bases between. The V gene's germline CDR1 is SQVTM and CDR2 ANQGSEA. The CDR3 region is CSVQGSSTDTQYF. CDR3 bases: TGCAGCGTTCAGGGTAGTAGCACAGATACGCAGTATTTT.

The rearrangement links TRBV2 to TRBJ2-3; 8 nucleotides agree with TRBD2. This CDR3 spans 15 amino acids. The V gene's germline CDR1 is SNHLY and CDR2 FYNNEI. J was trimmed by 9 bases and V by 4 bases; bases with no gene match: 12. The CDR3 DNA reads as TGTGCCAGCAGTGTAGACGGGGGGGCTCTCTTCACGCAGTATTTT. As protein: CASSVDGGALFTQYF.

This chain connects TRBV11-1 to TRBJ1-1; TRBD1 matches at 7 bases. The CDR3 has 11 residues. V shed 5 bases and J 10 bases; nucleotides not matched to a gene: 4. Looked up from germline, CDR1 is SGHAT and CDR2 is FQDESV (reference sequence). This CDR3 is CASSITGAAFF. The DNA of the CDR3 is TGTGCCAGCAGCATTACAGGGGCAGCTTTCTTT.

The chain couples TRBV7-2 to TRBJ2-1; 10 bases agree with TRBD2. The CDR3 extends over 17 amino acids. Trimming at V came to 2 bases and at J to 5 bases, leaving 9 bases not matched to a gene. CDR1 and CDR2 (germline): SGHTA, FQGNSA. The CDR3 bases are TGTGCCAGCAGCTTACGGAGCGGGGGGGCCTCAGACAATGAGCAGTTCTTC. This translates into CASSLRSGGASDNEQFF. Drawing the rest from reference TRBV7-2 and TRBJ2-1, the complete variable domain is GAGVSQSPSNKVTEKGKDVELRCDPISGHTALYWYRQSLGQGLEFLIYFQGNSAPDKSGLPSDRFSAERTGGSVSTLTIQRTQQEDSAVYLCASSLRSGGASDNEQFFGPGTRLTVL.

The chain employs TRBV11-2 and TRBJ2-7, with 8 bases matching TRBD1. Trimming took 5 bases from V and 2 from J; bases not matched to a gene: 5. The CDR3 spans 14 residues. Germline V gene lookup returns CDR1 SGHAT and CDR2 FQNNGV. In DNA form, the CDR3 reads TGTGCCAGCAGCGGGGGACAGGACCCCTACGAGCAGTACTTC. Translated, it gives CASSGGQDPYEQYF.

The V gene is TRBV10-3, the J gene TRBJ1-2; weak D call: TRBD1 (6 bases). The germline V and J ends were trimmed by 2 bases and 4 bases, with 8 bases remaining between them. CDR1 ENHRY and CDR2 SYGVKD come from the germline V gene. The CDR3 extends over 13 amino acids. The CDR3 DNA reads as TGTGCCATCAGTGAGGGACAGCTCTATGGCTACACCTTC. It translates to CAISEGQLYGYTF.